The 3 T cell receptor beta chains below were found in one sample sequenced in a study of human T cells and chemical hapten exposure. From the RACE reads, TCRdb called clonotypes with MiXCR, one entry per CDR3 protein. The sample carries roughly 94,000 distinct CDR3 sequences, about 9.3% recorded once. The time point: patch test 2, 6 weeks after DPC sensitization. Treatment indicated: therapeutic diphenylcyclopropenone sensitization with weekly scalp DPC. Specimen: whole blood, collected in connection with sensitization to the hapten diphenylcyclopropenone (DPC). The origin of the receptors is a woman aged 40 to 49 with alopecia areata. Some clones in this sample may be carry-over from other donors' samples.

This clonotype came up a few times. The chain uses TRBV11-2 and TRBJ2-7; D call uncertain. The ends were cut back, 5 bases at V and 6 bases at J, with 23 bases in the middle. Per germline, CDR1 SGHAT and CDR2 FQNNGV. There are 16 residues in the CDR3. The CDR3, as DNA: TGTGCCAGCAGCCGTATGGGGTCCTTCCTATCCACCGAGCAGTACTTC. Protein sequence: CASSRMGSFLSTEQYF. Drawing the rest from reference TRBV11-2 and TRBJ2-7, the complete variable domain is EAGVAQSPRYKIIEKRQSVAFWCNPISGHATLYWYQQILGQGPKLLIQFQNNGVVDDSQLPKDRFSAERLKGVDSTLKIQPAKLEDSAVYLCASSRMGSFLSTEQYFGPGTRLTVT.

This clonotype occurred many times. This chain connects TRBV18 to TRBJ1-2; 7 bases agree with TRBD1. Germline V gene data show CDR1 as KGHSH and CDR2 as LQKENI. After removal of 1 base from V and 8 bases from J, the junction contained 10 bases not matched to a gene. The CDR3 loop spans 15 amino acids. The CDR3 DNA follows: TGTGCCAGCTCACCACAAACAGGGGAGATAGGAGGCTACACCTTC. This gives the protein CASSPQTGEIGGYTF.

This clonotype has ten or more counts. The chain joins TRBV20-1 to TRBJ1-1; 7 positions match TRBD1. The CDR3 totals 11 residues. CDR1 is DFQATT and CDR2 is SNEGSKA in the germline V gene (reference sequence). The ends lost 6 bases at V and 4 bases at J; junction bases unmatched: 2. The CDR3 here is CSARGGTEAFF. The CDR3 bases are TGCAGTGCCAGGGGGGGCACTGAAGCTTTCTTT.